This T cell receptor beta chain was profiled in a study of post-analysis software for immune sequencing data. General observations from the study: Samples from one preparation batch, clustered by F measure, grouped strongly together. Five TRBV segments were significantly more frequent in patients than in controls. TRBV5-6, TRBV5-1 and TRBV20-1 were among these segments.

Unique molecular identifiers were present in the TCR beta cDNA libraries. TCRdb re-called the PCR reads with MiXCR, one entry per CDR3 protein. The table records hundreds of thousands of distinct CDR3 sequences, roughly 45% of them present only once. This clonotype came up a few times. No antigen is known for it. J was trimmed by 4 bases and V by 0 bases; bases with no gene match: 8. The CDR3 totals 17 residues. Germline V gives CDR1 WSHSY, CDR2 SAAADI. The sample comprised blood. The source is a girl between 5 and 17 years old with multiple sclerosis. The chain has TRBV10-2 and TRBJ2-7, with 11 positions matching TRBD2. The CDR3 sequence: CASSESLGLAGGYEQYF. The CDR3 bases are TGCGCCAGCAGTGAGTCCCTAGGGCTAGCGGGAGGATACGAGCAGTACTTC.